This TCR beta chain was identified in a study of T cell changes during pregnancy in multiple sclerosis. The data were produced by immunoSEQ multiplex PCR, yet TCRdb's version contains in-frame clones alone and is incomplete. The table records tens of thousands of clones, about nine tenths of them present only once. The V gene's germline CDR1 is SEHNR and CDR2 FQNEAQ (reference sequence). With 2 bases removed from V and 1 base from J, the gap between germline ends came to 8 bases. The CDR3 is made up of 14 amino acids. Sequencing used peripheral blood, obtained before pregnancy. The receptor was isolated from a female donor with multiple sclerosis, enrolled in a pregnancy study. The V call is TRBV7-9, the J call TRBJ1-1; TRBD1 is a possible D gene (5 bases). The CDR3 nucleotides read TGTGCCAGCAGCTTATCGGGGGGGAACACTGAAGCTTTCTTT. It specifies CASSLSGGNTEAFF.